The sequence of this T cell receptor beta chain was determined in a study of neurological immune-mediated disorders. Points from the study as a whole: Phylogenetic grouping placed 18 of 34 multiple sclerosis patients' repertoires in one related-CDR3 cluster, a possible signature.

Of note for this clonotype: Its antigen is as yet unknown.

Synthesis of cDNA used 5'RACE (with 10-nucleotide random UMIs). TCRdb re-called the 5' RACE reads through MiXCR, storing one row per CDR3 protein. The table lists about 66,000 distinct CDR3 sequences, approximately 4.1% of them singletons, with 1% to 1.5% in the top ten. The CDR3 spans 16 residues. Germline CDR1 reads SEHNR; CDR2 reads FQNEAQ (reference sequence). Trimming took off 0 bases at V and 0 bases at J, with 11 bases between the two ends. The unsorted libraries were generated from a total of 2 million PBMCs, which had been stored in RNAlater at -80 C. The rearrangement uses TRBV7-9 and TRBJ1-2; possible D gene TRBD1, 6 bases. Sample: PBMCs. This TCR derives from a man aged 25-40 years with multiple sclerosis. CDR3 DNA: TGTGCCAGCAGCTTAGCATCGGGGGGGCCTAACTATGGCTACACCTTC. Protein sequence: CASSLASGGPNYGYTF.